These T cell receptor beta chains were read from a single sample in a study of glioma-infiltrating T cells. MiXCR was run by TCRdb on the multiplex PCR reads, yielding one entry per CDR3 protein. The data hold a few hundred thousand distinct CDR3 sequences, with about two fifths observed a single time. Sequencing was performed on glioma tissue, nonneoplastic brain tissue, or PBMCs (not recorded which). These receptors were taken from a human donor with low-grade glioma or glioblastoma, undergoing nonglioma brain surgery, or in good health (not recorded which). CDR3s include the opening cysteine and the closing phenylalanine or tryptophan. Each record gives: J gene, D gene, clone size, V gene, CDR3 protein, CDR3 DNA. A D gene is named only where the DNA matches it firmly. The size entry is marked missing in some rows and otherwise reads once, few, many or a size class.

TRBJ2-3	-	-	TRBV11-2	CASTPWGATDTQYF	TGTGCCAGCACCCCGTGGGGGGCCACAGATACGCAGTATTTT
TRBJ2-1	-	-	TRBV18	CASSPPNAGYDYNEQFF	TGTGCCAGCTCACCCCCAAATGCCGGATACGACTACAATGAGCAGTTCTTC
TRBJ2-3	-	-	TRBV20-1	CSASGFSSYKQYF	TGCAGTGCTAGCGGCTTTAGCTCCTACAAGCAGTATTTT
TRBJ1-6	-	few	TRBV20-1	CSANPYNSPLHF	TGCAGTGCTAACCCCTATAATTCACCCCTCCACTTT
TRBJ1-3	-	-	TRBV29-1	CSVDGNSGNTIYF	TGCAGCGTTGATGGGAACTCTGGAAACACCATATATTTT
TRBJ2-5	-	-	TRBV20-1	CSASLTSGQETQYF	TGCAGTGCTAGTCTAACCAGCGGACAAGAGACCCAGTACTTC
TRBJ2-7	TRBD1	-	TRBV5-1	CASSFQGTGTYEQYF	TGCGCCAGCAGCTTCCAGGGGACAGGGACCTACGAGCAGTACTTC
TRBJ2-1	TRBD1	-	TRBV2	CASRTGGYNEQFF	TGTGCCAGCAGAACAGGGGGATACAATGAGCAGTTCTTC
TRBJ2-3	TRBD2	-	TRBV7-9	CASSRKREWSDTQCF	TGTGCCAGCAGCAGAAAGCGGGAGTGGTCAGATACGCAGTGTTTT
TRBJ2-5	-	-	TRBV28	CASSLGRAETQYF	TGTGCCAGCAGTTTAGGCAGGGCAGAGACCCAGTACTTC
TRBJ2-7	TRBD2	-	TRBV29-1	CSVEASGSYEQYF	TGCAGCGTTGAGGCTAGCGGGAGTTACGAGCAGTACTTC
TRBJ2-1	TRBD1	few	TRBV2	CASTPGQAYNEQFF	TGTGCCAGCACCCCGGGACAGGCTTACAATGAGCAGTTCTTC
TRBJ1-1	-	few	TRBV27	CASSLHPAGTGDAFF	TGTGCCAGCAGTTTACATCCCGCGGGGACGGGTGACGCTTTCTTT
TRBJ2-7	TRBD1	-	TRBV12-3/TRBV12-4	CASSSNRGTYEQYF	TGTGCCAGCAGTTCCAACAGGGGGACCTACGAGCAGTACTTC
TRBJ2-7	-	many	TRBV7-2	CASSPTGLNYAGYEQYF	TGTGCCAGCAGCCCAACGGGGTTGAACTACGCCGGCTACGAGCAGTACTTC
TRBJ1-6	-	many	TRBV15	CATSPFSLNSPLHF	TGTGCCACCAGCCCCTTTTCTCTTAATTCACCCCTCCACTTT
TRBJ2-1	TRBD2	-	TRBV18	CASSPGLAGFNEQFF	TGTGCCAGCTCCCCCGGACTAGCGGGATTCAATGAGCAGTTCTTC
TRBJ2-5	-	-	TRBV5-1	CASSSHPRGQETQYF	TGCGCCAGCAGCTCGCATCCTCGGGGGCAAGAGACCCAGTACTTC
TRBJ2-7	-	few	TRBV6-6	CASSYRRLASEQYF	TGTGCCAGCAGTTACCGAAGGCTCGCCTCCGAGCAGTACTTC
TRBJ1-2	-	-	TRBV15	CATSNMSRPHSYGYTF	TGTGCCACCAGCAACATGTCCCGTCCACACAGCTATGGCTACACCTTC
TRBJ2-1	TRBD2	-	TRBV27	CATSDPGTSGSGEQFF	TGTGCCACCAGTGATCCCGGGACTAGCGGGAGCGGTGAGCAGTTCTTC
TRBJ1-6	-	-	TRBV9	CASTEEINSPIHF	TGTGCCAGCACCGAGGAGATTAATTCACCCATCCACTTT
TRBJ1-5	-	many	TRBV20-1	CSAGEISGTNQPQHF	TGCAGTGCTGGAGAGATTTCGGGGACCAATCAGCCCCAGCATTTT
TRBJ2-7	TRBD2	-	TRBV20-1	CSARWGGSYEQYF	TGCAGTGCTAGGTGGGGGGGGTCCTACGAGCAGTACTTC
TRBJ1-5	-	-	TRBV4-1	CASSPRGPQHF	TGCGCCAGCAGCCCCAGGGGGCCCCAGCATTTT
TRBJ2-5	TRBD1	few	TRBV6-1	CASHRWDSPETQYF	TGTGCCAGCCACCGTTGGGACAGTCCGGAGACCCAGTACTTC
TRBJ2-1	-	-	TRBV4-3	CASSSRTTLGNEQIF	TGCGCCAGCAGCTCCCGGACCACCCTCGGAAATGAGCAGATCTTC
TRBJ2-1	-	once	TRBV29-1	CSVVLAAEDNEQFF	TGCAGCGTTGTGTTAGCGGCCGAGGACAATGAGCAGTTCTTC
TRBJ1-2	-	few	TRBV28	CASSPPPANYGYTF	TGTGCCAGCAGTCCCCCCCCGGCTAACTATGGCTACACCTTC